This T cell receptor (beta chain) was observed in a study of PD-1 blockade in classical Hodgkin lymphoma. About the study: Patients had nivolumab dosed at 3 mg/kg, delivered intravenously every 2 weeks.

Clones were sequenced by immunoSEQ multiplex PCR, and TCRdb holds only the in-frame ones, with some missing. The table records about 35,000 clones, 76% of them present only once. This CDR3 is built from 16 residues. Per germline, CDR1 MNHEY and CDR2 SVGAGI. With V trimmed by 4 bases and J by 5 bases, 7 bases remained unmatched. In every patient, relapse followed autologous stem cell transplantation, while exposure to brentuximab vedotin differed. This TCR derives from a human donor with classical Hodgkin lymphoma. The rearrangement links TRBV6-5 to TRBJ2-3; 12 bases fit TRBD2. Sequencing used peripheral blood mononuclear cells (PBMCs), obtained before the second cycle of nivolumab. CDR3 DNA: TGTGCCAGCAGTTCCCTGACTAGCGGGGGTATAGATACGCAGTATTTT. Its protein product is CASSSLTSGGIDTQYF.